The rows below give T cell receptor beta chains drawn from one sample of a study of T cell responses to AZD1222 COVID-19 vaccine. This table comes from immunoSEQ multiplex PCR, and its TCRdb copy is limited to in-frame clones, with some not included. The sample holds 90,000 to 130,000 clones, roughly nine tenths seen once. The source material was peripheral blood, sampled on day 0 of AZD1222 vaccination. These receptors were collected from an adult in good health. The CDR3 runs from the conserved cysteine through the conserved F or W. The order of the fields is V gene, D gene, CDR3 length, J gene, clone size, CDR3 DNA, CDR3 protein. The D gene is left open where the match is weak. Size is stated for part of the rows, as once, few or many counts, or as a class when the clone is expanded.

TRBV4-1	.	12	TRBJ1-1	.	TGCGCCAGCAGCCTCGGAGCCAGTGAAGCTTTCTTT	CASSLGASEAFF
TRBV19	.	15	TRBJ1-2	.	TGTGCCAGTAGTGCCGGGACAAGAGGTCTTAATGGCTACACCTTC	CASSAGTRGLNGYTF
TRBV5-1	TRBD1	16	TRBJ2-2	.	TGCGCCAGCAGCTCCCAGGGGGCGTCTCAAACCGGGGAGCTGTTTTTT	CASSSQGASQTGELFF
TRBV6-6	.	14	TRBJ1-2	.	TGTGCCAGCAGTTACTCACGGGGACCCTATGGCTACACCTTC	CASSYSRGPYGYTF
TRBV7-9	TRBD1	18	TRBJ1-2	.	TGTGCCAGCAGCCCCGGGCCCGGGGACAGGGTACATGACTATGGCTACACCTTC	CASSPGPGDRVHDYGYTF
TRBV19	.	13	TRBJ2-1	.	TGTGCCAGTAGTAATTTAGGGCCCAATGAGCAGTTCTTC	CASSNLGPNEQFF
TRBV14	.	14	TRBJ1-2	once	TGTGCCAGCAGCCAAGGTGGGGTGAGCTATGGCTACACCTTC	CASSQGGVSYGYTF
TRBV6-5	.	11	TRBJ2-1	.	TGTGCCAGCCGCCGGGTTCATGAGCAGTTCTTC	CASRRVHEQFF
TRBV30	TRBD1	15	TRBJ1-4	.	TGTGCCTGGGATGATCAGGGGGCCTCTAATGAAAAACTGTTTTTT	CAWDDQGASNEKLFF
TRBV7-2	.	14	TRBJ1-2	.	TGTGCCAGCAGCTTAGCGCGTAGCCAATATGGCTACACCTTC	CASSLARSQYGYTF
TRBV11-3	.	15	TRBJ2-6	.	TGTGCCAGCAGCTTAAACAACGCTGGGGCCAACGTCCTGACTTTC	CASSLNNAGANVLTF
TRBV5-1	.	12	TRBJ1-2	.	.	CASSQDFRGYTF
TRBV18	TRBD2	15	TRBJ2-5	.	TGTGCCAGCTGCCAAACACGGACTAGCTGGGAGACCCAGTACTTC	CASCQTRTSWETQYF
TRBV3-1/TRBV3-2	TRBD1	19	TRBJ1-2	.	TGTGCCAGCAGCCAGCCCATCCTGGGTAGGGGGCTCGTGGGCTATGGCTACACCTTC	CASSQPILGRGLVGYGYTF
TRBV4-1	.	13	TRBJ2-7	.	TGCGCCAGCAGCCAAGATGAAGGAAGCGAGCAGTACTTC	CASSQDEGSEQYF
TRBV6-5	TRBD1	14	TRBJ1-1	.	TGTGCCAGCAGTATGGGACAGGGGCTGACTGAAGCTTTCTTT	CASSMGQGLTEAFF
TRBV5-6	.	16	TRBJ2-7	once	TGTGCCAGCAGCTTATTACAGGGTCTCCCCTCCTACGAGCAGTACTTC	CASSLLQGLPSYEQYF
TRBV18	TRBD1	14	TRBJ1-5	.	TGTGCCAGCTCACCGACAGGGGGCAATCAGCCCCAGCATTTT	CASSPTGGNQPQHF
TRBV9	.	15	TRBJ1-1	.	TGTGCCAGCAGCCCTCTCGGGGGCGGTGGGACTGAAGCTTTCTTT	CASSPLGGGGTEAFF
TRBV5-1	TRBD1	15	TRBJ1-6	.	TGCGCCAGCAGCTTGGGACAGGGTATAGGTTCACCCCTCCACTTT	CASSLGQGIGSPLHF
TRBV12-3/TRBV12-4	.	12	TRBJ1-1	.	TGTGCCAGCAACCGACTCAACACTGAAGCTTTCTTT	CASNRLNTEAFF
TRBV29-1	TRBD1	15	TRBJ1-1	.	TGCAGCGTTGACGGGACAGGGGGCGTCAACACTGAAGCTTTCTTT	CSVDGTGGVNTEAFF
TRBV7-6	.	16	TRBJ2-7	.	TGTGCCAGCAGCTTAACCGGTCTTGACAGGTTCGGCGAGCAGTACTTC	CASSLTGLDRFGEQYF
TRBV7-9	TRBD1	19	TRBJ1-2	.	TGTGCCAGCAGCCGCCTCTCGGGACAGGGGATCGGTGGGAACTATGGCTACACCTTC	CASSRLSGQGIGGNYGYTF
TRBV9	TRBD1	15	TRBJ1-1	.	TGTGCCAGCACCCTACTCAGGGGGCGTCACACTGAAGCTTTCTTT	CASTLLRGRHTEAFF
TRBV7-2	.	15	TRBJ1-6	.	TGTGCCAGCAGCTTTGACCACAGCGCGAATTCACCCCTCCACTTT	CASSFDHSANSPLHF
TRBV3-1/TRBV3-2	.	13	TRBJ2-2	.	TGTGCCAGCAGCCACATGGGAGCCGGGGAGCTGTTTTTT	CASSHMGAGELFF
TRBV7-2	TRBD2	17	TRBJ2-1	.	TGTGCCAGCAGCCGGAGGGTTGTGACTAGCGGCAACAATGAGCAGTTCTTC	CASSRRVVTSGNNEQFF
TRBV7-9	.	12	TRBJ1-2	.	TGTGCCAGCATCCCGAGGGTGGACGGCTACACCTTC	CASIPRVDGYTF
TRBV30	.	12	TRBJ2-7	.	TGTGCCTGGAGTACCGGGCCGCGCGAGCAGTACTTC	CAWSTGPREQYF
TRBV7-2	TRBD2	16	TRBJ2-1	.	TGTGCCAGCAGCTTAGAGGCGGGAGTTTCCTACAATGAGCAGTTCTTC	CASSLEAGVSYNEQFF
TRBV6-5	.	13	TRBJ1-1	.	TGTGCCAGCATTCGGGACAAGAACACTGAAGCTTTCTTT	CASIRDKNTEAFF
TRBV4-1	.	14	TRBJ1-2	.	TGCGCCAGCAGCCAAGATCAAGGGTACTATGGCTACACCTTC	CASSQDQGYYGYTF
TRBV24-1	TRBD2	16	TRBJ2-3	.	TGTGCCACCAGTGATCAGCGGGGGGGCATGACAGATACGCAGTATTTT	CATSDQRGGMTDTQYF
TRBV9	.	16	TRBJ2-3	.	TGTGCCAGCAGCGTAGGGGGCAGCTGGCCCACAGATACGCAGTATTTT	CASSVGGSWPTDTQYF
TRBV2	TRBD1	15	TRBJ2-1	once	TGTGCCAGCAGTGAGAGGGACAGCTCCTACAATGAGCAGTTCTTC	CASSERDSSYNEQFF
TRBV5-1	TRBD1	15	TRBJ2-7	.	TGCGCCAGCAGCTCCACGGGACAGGGGGCCTACGAGCAGTACTTC	CASSSTGQGAYEQYF